One and the same sample provided the 5 T cell receptor beta chains below, sequenced in a study of fetal regulatory T cell absence and autoimmunity. TCRdb keeps only in-frame clones here, not all; method: immunoSEQ multiplex PCR. The sample yields approximately 94,000 clones, approximately 75% seen once. The sample was pancreas tissue. These receptor sequences come from a male donor with IPEX syndrome.

This clone was seen a handful of times. The chain recombines TRBV18 with TRBJ1-3; D remains ambiguous. The V gene lost 6 bases and the J gene lost 0 bases, with 3 bases spanning the gap. CDR3 length: 12 amino acids. The germline CDR1 and CDR2 sequences are KGHSH and LQKENI. The CDR3 coding sequence is TGTGCCAGCTCCCCCTCTGGAAACACCATATATTTT. It encodes CASSPSGNTIYF.

This clone was seen a few times. V usage is TRBV5-4 and J usage is TRBJ1-5; D possibly corresponds to TRBD1 (6 bases). Germline V gene sequence: CDR1 SGHNT, CDR2 YYREEE (reference sequence). The CDR3 runs to 17 residues. Trimming shortened V by 3 bases and J by 1 base, and 17 bases separated the two germline ends. The CDR3 spells CASSYKWRGLSNQPQHF. The CDR3 coding sequence is TGTGCCAGCAGCTACAAGTGGCGGGGGCTAAGCAATCAGCCCCAGCATTTT.

The chain uses TRBV11-2 and TRBJ2-7; weak D call: TRBD1 (6 bases). With 5 bases removed from V and 0 bases from J, the gap between germline ends came to 11 bases. The CDR3 is 14 residues long. Germline loops: CDR1 SGHAT, CDR2 FQNNGV. The CDR3: CASSPLTGSYEQYF. The CDR3 DNA follows: TGTGCCAGCAGCCCCCTGACAGGCTCCTACGAGCAGTACTTC. The full variable domain, rest sourced from reference TRBV11-2 and TRBJ2-7, is EAGVAQSPRYKIIEKRQSVAFWCNPISGHATLYWYQQILGQGPKLLIQFQNNGVVDDSQLPKDRFSAERLKGVDSTLKIQPAKLEDSAVYLCASSPLTGSYEQYFGPGTRLTVT.

This chain joins TRBV6-5 and TRBJ1-2; 7 bases agree with TRBD1. V gave up 0 bases and J gave up 4 bases; unmatched junction bases: 2. The CDR3 spans 14 residues. CDR1 is MNHEY, CDR2 SVGAGI, per germline. CDR3 nucleotide sequence: TGTGCCAGCAGTTACTCGCCAGGGGGCTATGGCTACACCTTC. Its protein is CASSYSPGGYGYTF.

The chain joins TRBV7-6 to TRBJ2-5; TRBD2 aligns across 11 bases. The germline V gene has CDR1 SGHVS and CDR2 FNYEAQ. The CDR3 is made up of 18 amino acids. The trim removed 5 bases at V and 6 bases at J, leaving 17 bases unmatched. Written as DNA, the CDR3 is TGTGCCAGCAGCCGAGGGCCCCTAGCGGGGGGCCCCGGGAAGACCCAGTACTTC. As protein: CASSRGPLAGGPGKTQYF.